The clone carrying this TCR beta chain was detected many times. The sample originates from a study of T-cell reconstitution after alpha-beta-depleted transplantation in children. During its preparation, the TCRbeta library received unique molecular identifiers. MiXCR, applied by TCRdb to the PCR reads, yields one record per CDR3 protein. The table has hundreds of thousands of distinct CDR3 sequences, roughly 15% seen once. The sequence was obtained from a human donor who donated a stem cell graft to a child with acute myeloid leukemia. Specimen: PBMCs from the stem cell graft donor, collected from the stem cell graft.

The CDR3 DNA sequence: TGTGCCAGCGAACAACAGGGGAACACCGGGGAGCTGTTTTTT. Translation: CASEQQGNTGELFF. V is TRBV18 and J is TRBJ2-2; possible D gene TRBD1, 6 bases. Germline values: CDR1 KGHSH, CDR2 LQKENI. CDR3 length: 14 residues. Trimming took 8 bases from V and 1 from J, leaving 11 bases between them.